This passage covers 2 T cell receptor beta chains from one sample sequenced in a study of blood T cell repertoires in COVID-19. Data came from immunoSEQ multiplex PCR; TCRdb stores just in-frame clones and leaves some out. The data show about 200,000 clones, approximately 84% seen once. The source material was peripheral blood. The receptors derive from a man between 45 and 60 years old with acute or convalescent COVID-19.

The chain uses TRBV5-1 and TRBJ2-3; TRBD1 aligns across 9 bases. The V gene end was trimmed by 4 bases and the J gene end by 5 bases; junction bases not matched to a gene: 5. Germline loops: CDR1 SGHRS, CDR2 YFSETQ. The CDR3 runs 14 residues. In DNA form, the CDR3 reads TGCGCCAGCAGCCCCACGACAGGGGGAGATACGCAGTATTTT. Its protein product is CASSPTTGGDTQYF.

A note on this clone: At the DNA level, this CDR3 is encoded by other sequences in the same sample as well. The chain has TRBV5-1 and TRBJ1-2; 10 nucleotides match TRBD1. CDR1 and CDR2 from the germline V gene are SGHRS and YFSETQ. V shed 2 bases and J 8 bases; nucleotides not matched to a gene: 3. The CDR3 extends over 13 amino acids. In DNA, the CDR3 is TGCGCCAGCAGCTTCGGACAGGGGGGCGGCTACACCTTC. Translated: CASSFGQGGGYTF. The full variable domain, in which reference TRBV5-1 and TRBJ1-2 provide the parts outside the CDR3, is KAGVTQTPRYLIKTRGQQVTLSCSPISGHRSVSWYQQTPGQGLQFLFEYFSETQRNKGNFPGRFSGRQFSNSRSEMNVSTLELGDSALYLCASSFGQGGGYTFGSGTRLTVV.